Below, one T cell receptor beta chain is given with its context. The data were taken from a study of blood T cell repertoires in COVID-19. Turning to the study itself: Donors in the United States, Italy and Spain gave samples during acute or convalescent COVID-19.

Trimming removed 6 bases at V and 6 bases at J, with 11 bases between. CDR1 and CDR2 (germline): LNHDA, SQIVND (reference sequence). CDR3 length: 12 amino acids. Sequencing used immunoSEQ multiplex PCR; TCRdb keeps in-frame clones, though not all of them. In the table there are hundreds of thousands of clones, about 91% of which are singletons. Sequenced input: peripheral blood. The sequence was obtained from a man younger than 35 with COVID-19, enrolled during active disease. This chain uses TRBV19 with TRBJ1-2; D is perhaps TRBD1 (6 bases). This chain's CDR3 is CASSYRDDGYTF. CDR3 DNA: TGTGCCAGTAGCTACAGGGACGATGGCTACACCTTC.